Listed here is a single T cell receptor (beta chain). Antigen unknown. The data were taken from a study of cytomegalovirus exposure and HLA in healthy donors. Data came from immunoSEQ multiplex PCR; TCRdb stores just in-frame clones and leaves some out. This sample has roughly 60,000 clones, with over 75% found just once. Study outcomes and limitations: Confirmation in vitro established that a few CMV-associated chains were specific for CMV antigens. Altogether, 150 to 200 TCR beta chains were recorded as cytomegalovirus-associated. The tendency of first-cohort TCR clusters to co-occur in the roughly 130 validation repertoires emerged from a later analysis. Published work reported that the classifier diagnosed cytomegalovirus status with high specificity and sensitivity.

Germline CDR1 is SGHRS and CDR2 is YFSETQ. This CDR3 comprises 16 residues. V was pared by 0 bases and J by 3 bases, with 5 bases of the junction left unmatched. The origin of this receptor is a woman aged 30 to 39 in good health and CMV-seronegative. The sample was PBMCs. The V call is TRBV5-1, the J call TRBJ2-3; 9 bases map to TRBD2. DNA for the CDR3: TGCGCCAGCAGCTTGGGAGCGGGAGGACTTACAGATACGCAGTATTTT. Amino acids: CASSLGAGGLTDTQYF.